The 32 T cell receptor beta chains in this list originate from one sample, sequenced in a study of STAT3 mutations in large granular lymphocyte leukemia. No antigen is known for these receptors. TCRdb's copy holds only in-frame clones and misses some; the assay was immunoSEQ multiplex PCR. The sample comprises about 2,000 clones, less than 70% of which are singletons, and approximately 54% rests with the top ten. Study outcomes and limitations: Every T-cell large granular lymphocyte leukemia patient had at least one immunodominant TCR beta clonotype.

The source material was peripheral blood mononuclear cells. These receptors originate from a man between 50 and 59 years old with T-cell large granular lymphocyte leukemia. Some clones in this sample may be carry-over from other donors' samples.

This rearrangement joins TRBV7-2 to TRBJ2-7, with 8 bases aligning to TRBD2. The CDR3 runs 18 residues. Looked up from germline, CDR1 is SGHTA and CDR2 is FQGNSA. Unmatched junction bases numbered 13, after V lost 2 bases and J lost 1 base. CDR3 nucleotides: TGTGCCAGCAGCTTACCTCTCACTCAGCGGGGGAGTTCCTACGAGCAGTACTTC. Protein product: CASSLPLTQRGSSYEQYF.

This clone occurred a few times. V and J are TRBV19 and TRBJ2-7, with TRBD2 as a possible D gene (6 bases). The CDR3 is made up of 13 amino acids. Germline V lookup: CDR1 LNHDA, CDR2 SQIVND (reference sequence). V dropped 1 base and J dropped 5 bases, with 9 bases sitting between them. The CDR3 is CASSIAGVHEQYF. In nucleotides, the CDR3 is TGTGCCAGTAGTATAGCGGGGGTCCACGAGCAGTACTTC.

This clone was found once. The chain recombines TRBV5-6 with TRBJ2-7; D remains unclear. Trimming shortened V by 0 bases and J by 1 base, and 5 bases separated the two germline ends. The CDR3 runs 13 residues. Germline V CDR1 and CDR2: SGHDT, YYEEEE. The CDR3 DNA reads TGTGCCAGCAGCTTGGCCGGATCCTACGAGCAGTACTTC. It translates to CASSLAGSYEQYF.

This clone was counted once. The genes are TRBV5-4 and TRBJ1-2; 9 bases align to TRBD1. Germline values: CDR1 SGHNT, CDR2 YYREEE (reference sequence). V was pared by 0 bases and J by 4 bases, with 13 bases of the junction left unmatched. The CDR3 runs 18 residues. CDR3 DNA: TGTGCCAGCAGCTTGGTATTCACAGGGGGCGCGGGATTCTATGGCTACACCTTC. This sequence encodes CASSLVFTGGAGFYGYTF.

The rearrangement links TRBV5-6 to TRBJ2-7; 7 bases fit TRBD2. Germline V gene sequence: CDR1 SGHDT, CDR2 YYEEEE. The CDR3 consists of 14 residues. V trimming: 4 bases; J trimming: 3 bases; junction bases outside the gene matches: 7. Written as DNA, the CDR3 is TGTGCCAGCAGCACTGGACTAGGGATCTACGAGCAGTACTTC. This encodes CASSTGLGIYEQYF.

This clone came up a few times. The V gene is TRBV11-3, the J gene TRBJ1-1, with a tentative D call TRBD1 (6 bases). CDR3 size: 13 residues. Trimming stripped 4 bases from V and 1 base from J, with 7 bases between. Per germline, CDR1 SGHNT and CDR2 YENEEA. Here the CDR3 DNA reads TGTGCCAGCAGCTCAGGGGCGAACACTGAAGCTTTCTTT. It encodes CASSSGANTEAFF.

The genes are TRBV27 and TRBJ2-7; D may match TRBD1 or TRBD2 (5 bases each). Germline V gene data show CDR1 as MNHEY and CDR2 as SMNVEV (reference sequence). V gave up 4 bases and J gave up 3 bases, with 10 bases separating them. This CDR3 has 13 residues. DNA for the CDR3: TGTGCCAGCAGTTGGGACGTGGGCTACGAGCAGTACTTC. Its protein is CASSWDVGYEQYF.

This clone ranks as medium-sized. The chain couples TRBV7-6 to TRBJ2-7; 10 bases line up with TRBD2. This CDR3 spans 16 amino acids. V lost 5 bases to trimming and J lost 6 bases; unmatched junction nucleotides: 13. Germline CDR1 is SGHVS and CDR2 is FNYEAQ. The CDR3 DNA reads TGTGCCAGCAGCCCGATAGCGGGAGGATATTTCGGCGAGCAGTACTTC. Translated, it gives CASSPIAGGYFGEQYF. Filled out from reference TRBV7-6 and TRBJ2-7, the complete variable domain reads GAGVSQSPRYKVTKRGQDVALRCDPISGHVSLYWYRQALGQGPEFLTYFNYEAQQDKSGLPNDRFSAERPEGSISTLTIQRTEQRDSAMYRCASSPIAGGYFGEQYFGPGTRLTVT.

V usage is TRBV7-9 and J usage is TRBJ2-1; the D is unclear. CDR1 SEHNR and CDR2 FQNEAQ come from the germline V gene (reference sequence). The length of the CDR3 is 16 residues. The V gene lost 2 bases and the J gene lost 8 bases, with 19 bases spanning the gap. This CDR3 is CASSLSDSHLSDEQFF. In DNA, the CDR3 is TGTGCCAGCAGCTTATCCGATAGCCATCTATCCGATGAGCAGTTCTTC.

By sample share, this clone is medium-sized. J is TRBJ2-3 and V is TRBV5-4; 7 bases map to TRBD2. Germline V lookup: CDR1 SGHNT, CDR2 YYREEE (reference sequence). CDR3 length equals 14 residues. The ends lost 0 bases at V and 6 bases at J; junction bases unmatched: 4. This CDR3 reads CASSLVLTSDTQYF. The CDR3 coding sequence is TGTGCCAGCAGCTTGGTACTGACTAGCGATACGCAGTATTTT. The full variable domain, in which reference TRBV5-4 and TRBJ2-3 provide the parts outside the CDR3, is ETGVTQSPTHLIKTRGQQVTLRCSSQSGHNTVSWYQQALGQGPQFIFQYYREEENGRGNFPPRFSGLQFPNYSSELNVNALELDDSALYLCASSLVLTSDTQYFGPGTRLTVL.

This chain joins TRBV7-3 and TRBJ2-3, with TRBD1 as a possible D gene (6 bases). This CDR3 spans 15 amino acids. From germline, CDR1 is SGHTA and CDR2 FQGTGA. Between the trimmed V and J ends, which lost 5 bases and 4 bases, there was a span of 16 bases. This CDR3 reads CASSPLGQSADTQYF. Here the CDR3 DNA reads TGTGCCAGCAGCCCCTTGGGACAATCCGCAGATACGCAGTATTTT.

The chain recombines TRBV19 with TRBJ2-7; D ambiguous. The V and J ends lost 3 bases and 0 bases respectively, with 9 bases between them. Germline values: CDR1 LNHDA, CDR2 SQIVND (reference sequence). This CDR3 is built from 14 residues. CDR3: CASSILSSSYEQYF. CDR3 nucleotides: TGTGCCAGTAGTATCCTCTCTAGCTCCTACGAGCAGTACTTC.

The table lists this clone with a few counts. V and J are TRBV4-2 and TRBJ1-1; 7 bases agree with TRBD1. The CDR3 runs 17 residues. J lost 1 base, V lost 0 bases, and 8 bases had no gene match. Per the germline V gene, CDR1 is LGHNA and CDR2 is YNFKEQ. The CDR3 protein is CASSQDLTGRWNTEAFF. CDR3 DNA sequence: TGTGCCAGCAGCCAAGATTTGACAGGGAGGTGGAACACTGAAGCTTTCTTT.

V is TRBV5-1 and J is TRBJ2-7; 7 nucleotides match TRBD1. The CDR3 has 14 amino acids. With 6 bases clipped from V and 0 bases from J, the junction kept 6 bases outside the gene matches. The germline CDR1 and CDR2 sequences are SGHRS and YFSETQ. CDR3 residues: CASTPGGSSYEQYF. The CDR3 DNA reads TGCGCCAGCACCCCAGGGGGTAGCTCCTACGAGCAGTACTTC.

A single count supports this clone. In DNA form, the CDR3 reads TGCGCCAGCAGCTTGGCCTCGACAGCGACAGATACGCAGTATTTT. Translated, it gives CASSLASTATDTQYF. The chain uses TRBV5-1 and TRBJ2-3; possibly TRBD1 for D (5 bases). The CDR3 extends over 15 amino acids. V lost 0 bases to trimming and J lost 3 bases, with 11 bases between them. Germline V gene sequence: CDR1 SGHRS, CDR2 YFSETQ.

The chain has TRBV18 and TRBJ2-7, with no clear D. Trimming left V 5 bases short and J 3 bases short, with 8 bases between. Germline-derived CDR1 and CDR2 are KGHSH and LQKENI. The CDR3 loop spans 12 amino acids. The CDR3 loop is CASSSFGYEQYF. CDR3 coding DNA: TGTGCCAGCTCAAGCTTCGGCTACGAGCAGTACTTC.

Concerning this clone itself: A junction end diverges from the germline sequence, so it may reflect a read error. The chain links TRBV13 to TRBJ1-2; D gene unclear. The germline V gene has CDR1 PRHDT and CDR2 FYEKMQ (reference sequence). The CDR3 is made up of 12 amino acids. CDR3 bases: TGTGCCAGCAGCTTATATAGCGAACACCGAGACTTC. Protein sequence: CASSLYSEHRDF.

The gene calls are TRBV7-2 and TRBJ1-2, with D tentatively TRBD1 (6 bases). The V and J ends lost 5 bases and 8 bases respectively, with 12 bases between them. The CDR3 consists of 12 residues. Per germline, CDR1 SGHTA and CDR2 FQGNSA. CDR3 coding DNA: TGTGCCAGCAGCCTAATCGGGGGCGGCTACACCTTC. Its protein product is CASSLIGGGYTF.

The rearrangement links TRBV7-8 to TRBJ1-3, with 7 positions matching TRBD1. Trimming removed 5 bases from V and 3 bases from J; junction bases left unmatched: 4. CDR1 SGHVS and CDR2 FQNEAQ come from the germline V gene. The CDR3 spans 14 residues. The CDR3 nucleotides read TGTGCCAGCAGCGGAGACAGGGTTGGAAACACCATATATTTT. It translates to CASSGDRVGNTIYF.

CDR3 sequence (DNA): TGTGCTAGTGGTTTGTCCAATCAGGCAGGGAGCTCCTACGAGCAGTACTTC. It specifies CASGLSNQAGSSYEQYF. This chain joins TRBV12-5 and TRBJ2-7; the D gene could be TRBD1 or TRBD2 (5 bases each). The CDR3 contains 17 residues. The germline V gene encodes CDR1 LGHNT and CDR2 FRNRAP. V was clipped by 2 bases and J by 0 bases, with 17 bases between them.

The genes are TRBV4-3 and TRBJ1-1; D not resolved. The V end was cut by 0 bases, the J end by 2 bases, with 10 bases between. The CDR3 totals 15 residues. Germline V gene lookup returns CDR1 LGHNA and CDR2 YSLEER. In DNA, the CDR3 is TGCGCCAGCAGCCAAGATGGGCAGCCTAACACTGAAGCTTTCTTT. Its protein product is CASSQDGQPNTEAFF.

The chain uses TRBV9 and TRBJ2-3, with 7 bases identical to TRBD2. The J segment lost 0 bases and the V segment lost 0 bases, leaving 1 base of the junction unmatched. This CDR3 spans 15 amino acids. The germline V gene encodes CDR1 SGDLS and CDR2 YYNGEE. CDR3 region: CASSVVAGSTDTQYF. The DNA of the CDR3 is TGTGCCAGCAGCGTAGTAGCGGGTAGCACAGATACGCAGTATTTT.

This clone was detected a few times. The J gene is TRBJ2-7, the V gene TRBV4-1, with TRBD1 matching over 12 bases. Per the germline V gene, CDR1 is MGHRA and CDR2 is YSYEKL. The V segment lost 4 bases and the J segment 4 bases; nucleotides outside the gene matches: 5. This CDR3 comprises 15 residues. CDR3 DNA: TGCGCCAGCAGCCTCGGGGACAGGGGGCCATACGAGCAGTACTTC. Its protein is CASSLGDRGPYEQYF.

CDR3 bases: TGTGCCAGCAGCTTAGTGGGGACTGTCCCCCCTGAGCAGTACTTC. Protein: CASSLVGTVPPEQYF. The chain uses TRBV7-9 and TRBJ2-7, with D perhaps TRBD2 (6 bases). Germline V gene lookup returns CDR1 SEHNR and CDR2 FQNEAQ (reference sequence). The V gene lost 1 base and the J gene lost 7 bases, with 17 bases spanning the gap. The CDR3 length is 15 residues.

This chain connects TRBV9 to TRBJ2-1, with D uncertain. Germline CDR1 and CDR2: SGDLS and YYNGEE. This CDR3 is built from 13 residues. V was clipped by 1 base and J by 4 bases, with 6 bases between them. In DNA, the CDR3 is TGTGCCAGCAGCGTAAATTCTTACAATGAGCAGTTCTTC. It encodes CASSVNSYNEQFF.

The chain recombines TRBV7-9 with TRBJ1-6; 8 bases are a match to TRBD1. Trimming cost V 3 bases and J 9 bases; bases outside gene matches: 4. The germline gives CDR1 SEHNR, CDR2 FQNEAQ (reference sequence). The CDR3 spans 14 residues. The CDR3 sequence is CASSFQGASSPLHF. CDR3 nucleotides: TGTGCCAGCAGCTTTCAGGGGGCGAGTTCACCCCTCCACTTT.

This clone has only one observation. The chain carries TRBV6-5 and TRBJ2-7; possible D gene TRBD2, 5 bases. Germline V gene sequence: CDR1 MNHEY, CDR2 SVGAGI. V gave up 2 bases and J gave up 4 bases, with 9 bases separating them. The CDR3 totals 13 residues. CDR3 loop: CASSYTEEYEQYF. CDR3 in DNA: TGTGCCAGCAGTTACACGGAGGAGTACGAGCAGTACTTC.

The CDR3 coding sequence is TGTGCCAGCAGCTTGGGAGGTCTACGAGTAGGGGAGACCCAGTACTTC. Protein sequence: CASSLGGLRVGETQYF. The V gene is TRBV5-4, the J gene TRBJ2-5; no clear D gene. Germline V gene lookup returns CDR1 SGHNT and CDR2 YYREEE (reference sequence). The CDR3 loop spans 16 amino acids. Trimming took 0 bases from V and 5 from J, leaving 17 bases between them.

The chain carries TRBV5-6 and TRBJ2-2, with TRBD2 matching 8 bases. CDR1 is SGHDT and CDR2 is YYEEEE in the germline V gene. V lost 0 bases, J lost 4 bases, and 5 bases stayed unmatched. This CDR3 has 16 amino acids. This CDR3 reads CASSLEGGGRTGELFF. Written as DNA, the CDR3 is TGTGCCAGCAGCTTGGAGGGCGGGGGGCGCACCGGGGAGCTGTTTTTT. The complete variable domain, with remaining parts taken from reference TRBV5-6 and TRBJ2-2, reads DAGVTQSPTHLIKTRGQQVTLRCSPKSGHDTVSWYQQALGQGPQFIFQYYEEEERQRGNFPDRFSGHQFPNYSSELNVNALLLGDSALYLCASSLEGGGRTGELFFGEGSRLTVL.

J is TRBJ2-5 and V is TRBV18, with a possible D match to TRBD1 (6 bases). V lost 3 bases, J lost 2 bases, and 16 bases lay in between. CDR1 is KGHSH and CDR2 is LQKENI in the germline V gene. The CDR3 length is 16 residues. The CDR3 DNA reads as TGTGCCAGCTCACCCCTATTAGACAGGTTACAAGAGACCCAGTACTTC. Translated, it gives CASSPLLDRLQETQYF. Drawing the rest from reference TRBV18 and TRBJ2-5, the complete variable domain is NAGVMQNPRHLVRRRGQEARLRCSPMKGHSHVYWYRQLPEEGLKFMVYLQKENIIDESGMPKERFSAEFPKEGPSILRIQQVVRGDSAAYFCASSPLLDRLQETQYFGPGTRLLVL.

This clone was detected only a few times. The rearrangement joins TRBV5-6 to TRBJ1-1, with D unclear. V gave up 3 bases and J gave up 7 bases, with 7 bases separating them. Germline V gene sequence: CDR1 SGHDT, CDR2 YYEEEE. CDR3 length: 11 amino acids. For the CDR3, the DNA is TGTGCCAGCAGCTCCGGAGTTGAAGCTTTCTTT. As protein: CASSSGVEAFF.

A single count supports this clone. V gene TRBV30 combines with J gene TRBJ1-1; a possible D gene is TRBD1 (5 bases). V gave up 6 bases and J gave up 1 base, with 21 bases separating them. Germline V lookup: CDR1 GTSNPN, CDR2 SVGIG (reference sequence). The CDR3 consists of 16 residues. The CDR3 region is CACSSGREGPNTEAFF. The CDR3 DNA is TGTGCCTGTAGCTCGGGTCGGGAGGGGCCGAACACTGAAGCTTTCTTT.